This T cell receptor beta chain appears in the sequencing data of a study of CD8 T cells in ankylosing spondylitis. Study-wide findings and caveats: For ankylosing spondylitis blood, a TCR beta motif of roughly 8 highly homologous variants appeared characteristic. Previously reported in reactive arthritis synovial fluid and blood were some of the motif variants. CD8+ by phenotype, disease-linked clones were relatively rare in peripheral blood. Enrichment of disease-linked clones was reportedly significant in matched ankylosing spondylitis synovial fluid.

To note about this clonotype: Its target is unknown.

A quantitative 5'-RACE method, one with molecular barcodes, was used to make TCR beta libraries. TCRdb used MiXCR to reprocess the 5' RACE reads, holding one entry per CDR3 protein. The sample records hundreds of thousands of distinct CDR3 sequences, about 25% being singletons. The length of the CDR3 is 12 residues. Looked up from germline, CDR1 is DFQATT and CDR2 is SNEGSKA (reference sequence). Specimen: blood, either unsorted or a sorted T cell fraction (not recorded which). V and J are TRBV20-1 and TRBJ2-7, with 7 nucleotides matching TRBD2. The sequence was collected from a male donor with ankylosing spondylitis. The CDR3 coding sequence is TGCAGCGGCGGGCGGGAGTTCTACGAGCAGTACTTC. Translation: CSGGREFYEQYF.